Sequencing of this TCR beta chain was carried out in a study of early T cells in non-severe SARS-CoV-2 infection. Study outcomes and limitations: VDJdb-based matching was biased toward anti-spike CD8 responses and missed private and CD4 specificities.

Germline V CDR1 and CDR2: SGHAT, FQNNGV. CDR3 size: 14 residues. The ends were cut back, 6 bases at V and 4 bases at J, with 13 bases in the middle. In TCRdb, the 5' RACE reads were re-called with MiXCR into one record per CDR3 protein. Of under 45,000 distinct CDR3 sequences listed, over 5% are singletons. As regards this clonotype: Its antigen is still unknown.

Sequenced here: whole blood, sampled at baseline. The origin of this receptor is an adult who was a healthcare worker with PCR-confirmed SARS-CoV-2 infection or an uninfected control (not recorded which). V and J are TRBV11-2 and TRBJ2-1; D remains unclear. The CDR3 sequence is CASSSLTGYNEQFF. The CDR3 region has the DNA TGTGCCAGCAGTTCACTTACTGGTTACAATGAGCAGTTCTTC. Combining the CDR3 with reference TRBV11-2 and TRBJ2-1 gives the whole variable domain EAGVAQSPRYKIIEKRQSVAFWCNPISGHATLYWYQQILGQGPKLLIQFQNNGVVDDSQLPKDRFSAERLKGVDSTLKIQPAKLEDSAVYLCASSSLTGYNEQFFGPGTRLTVL.